Following are 24 T cell receptor beta chains from one sample sequenced in a study of Ad26.COV2.S vaccination and SARS-CoV-2 variants (dated by TCRdb to the early 2020s). The method was the immunoSEQ multiplex PCR assay. TCRdb took this table from immuneACCESS and kept in-frame rearrangements with V and J called. Such tables lack part of the clones; where checked against another copy, unresolved V genes explain under half of the gap, and the rest is unexplained. This sample comprises over 100,000 clones, less than 85% of them detected only once. Approximately 15% of the sample is held by the ten biggest clonotypes. The sample's time point label is to be understood as: individuals recovered from natural SARS-CoV-2 infection. The material was peripheral blood, obtained after recovery from COVID-19. The receptor source for this set is a human donor who had recovered from COVID-19.

The rearrangement joins TRBV12-5 to TRBJ2-7; TRBD1 matches at 11 bases. There are 15 residues in the CDR3. Looked up from germline, CDR1 is LGHNT and CDR2 is FRNRAP. After removal of 1 base from V and 5 bases from J, the junction contained 4 bases not matched to a gene. DNA for the CDR3: TGTGCTAGTGGTTTGGGGGGACAGGGGGATGACGAGCAGTACTTC. Its translation is CASGLGGQGDDEQYF.

This rearrangement joins TRBV2 to TRBJ1-1; tentatively, D is TRBD1 (5 bases). Trimming took 7 bases from V and 3 from J, leaving 6 bases between them. CDR3 length equals 11 residues. Looked up from germline, CDR1 is SNHLY and CDR2 is FYNNEI. The CDR3 nucleotides are TGTGCCAGCACAGGGTACACTGAAGCTTTCTTT. Amino acids: CASTGYTEAFF.

The chain employs TRBV6-5 and TRBJ1-4, with 7 bases aligning to TRBD1. The CDR3 is 15 amino acids. Germline CDR1 and CDR2: MNHEY and SVGAGI. The V and J ends lost 2 bases and 2 bases, in that order; junction bases with no gene match: 2. The CDR3 coding sequence is TGTGCCAGCAGTTACGGGACAGCGACTAATGAAAAACTGTTTTTT. This sequence encodes CASSYGTATNEKLFF.

This sequence joins TRBV7-3 and TRBJ2-3; 8 bases map to TRBD2. With V trimmed by 1 base and J by 0 bases, 3 bases remained unmatched. Germline CDR1 and CDR2: SGHTA and FQGTGA. CDR3 length: 16 amino acids. This CDR3 is CASSLSGGLSTDTQYF. CDR3 DNA sequence: TGTGCCAGCAGCTTAAGCGGGGGGCTCAGCACAGATACGCAGTATTTT. The complete variable domain, with remaining parts taken from reference TRBV7-3 and TRBJ2-3, reads GAGVSQTPSNKVTEKGKYVELRCDPISGHTALYWYRQSLGQGPEFLIYFQGTGAADDSGLPNDRFFAVRPEGSVSTLKIQRTERGDSAVYLCASSLSGGLSTDTQYFGPGTRLTVL.

This chain links TRBV12-3 or TRBV12-4 with TRBJ2-7; D may be TRBD2 (5 bases). V was cut by 5 bases and J by 2 bases, with 7 bases left in between. The CDR3 runs 12 residues. The CDR3: CASSRGTYEQYF. CDR3 coding DNA: TGTGCCAGCAGTCGGGGAACCTACGAGCAGTACTTC.

This clone was picked up one time. The chain joins TRBV6-6 to TRBJ2-5, with 10 nucleotides matching TRBD1. The CDR3 has 15 amino acids. CDR1 and CDR2 from the germline V gene are MNHNY and SVGAGI (reference sequence). The ends lost 7 bases at V and 5 bases at J; junction bases unmatched: 10. CDR3 loop: CASIQGQGNVETQYF. CDR3 nucleotides: TGTGCCAGCATCCAGGGACAGGGGAACGTGGAGACCCAGTACTTC.

The chain couples TRBV5-5 to TRBJ1-6; D is uncertain. The CDR3 covers 15 residues. CDR1 is SGHKS, CDR2 YYEKEE, per germline (reference sequence). The V and J ends lost 0 bases and 9 bases respectively, with 13 bases between them. CDR3 in amino acids: CASSLEDGRGSPLHF. CDR3 coding DNA: TGTGCCAGCAGCTTGGAAGACGGTCGGGGTTCACCCCTCCACTTT.

The chain recombines TRBV12-1 with TRBJ1-2. TRBV12-1 is shown as a pseudogene. The CDR3 is 13 amino acids. The CDR3 nucleotides are TGTGCCAGCAGCTTTACCCATCCCTATGGCTACACCTTC. Its protein is CASSFTHPYGYTF.

This clone has just a few counts. The chain uses TRBV18 and TRBJ1-2; D might be TRBD1 (5 bases). The CDR3 length is 15 residues. Germline V gives CDR1 KGHSH, CDR2 LQKENI. Trimming pared 2 bases from V and 4 bases from J, leaving 14 bases between. In DNA, the CDR3 is TGTGCCAGCTCACCAAGTTTGGGGGGAAGCTATGGCTACACCTTC. Translating it yields CASSPSLGGSYGYTF.

The chain is built from TRBV7-9 and TRBJ1-1; weak D call: TRBD1 (5 bases). This CDR3 contains 18 residues. Trimming removed 4 bases from V and 1 base from J, with 22 bases in between. Germline loops: CDR1 SEHNR, CDR2 FQNEAQ (reference sequence). CDR3 sequence (DNA): TGTGCCAGCAGCTCCCCCCGCCAACCCCGGGGGTCGAACACTGAAGCTTTCTTT. Its translation: CASSSPRQPRGSNTEAFF. The whole variable domain, filled in from reference TRBV7-9 and TRBJ1-1, reads DTGVSQNPRHKITKRGQNVTFRCDPISEHNRLYWYRQTLGQGPEFLTYFQNEAQLEKSRLLSDRFSAERPKGSFSTLEIQRTEQGDSAMYLCASSSPRQPRGSNTEAFFGQGTRLTVV.

The chain recombines TRBV2 with TRBJ2-7; weak D call: TRBD2 (5 bases). V lost 3 bases, J lost 0 bases, and 15 bases lay in between. The CDR3 spans 16 residues. Looked up from germline, CDR1 is SNHLY and CDR2 is FYNNEI. The CDR3 is CASSEDSSNASYEQYF. CDR3 nucleotides: TGTGCCAGCAGTGAGGACTCTAGCAATGCCTCCTACGAGCAGTACTTC.

J is TRBJ1-6 and V is TRBV10-3; D might be TRBD1 (6 bases). Germline V gene sequence: CDR1 ENHRY, CDR2 SYGVKD. This CDR3 comprises 15 residues. V lost 4 bases and J 6 bases, leaving 13 bases between the germline ends. For the CDR3, the DNA is TGTGCCATCAGTGCCGGGACACATCGTAATTCACCCCTCCACTTT. Translated: CAISAGTHRNSPLHF.

This clone was seen a few times. This sequence joins TRBV7-6 and TRBJ2-7; D is possibly TRBD1 (6 bases). The CDR3 covers 16 residues. Trimming shortened V by 5 bases and J by 3 bases, and 20 bases separated the two germline ends. Germline assignment: CDR1 SGHVS and CDR2 FNYEAQ. CDR3 loop: CASSLRSQGRGYEQYF. CDR3 DNA sequence: TGTGCCAGCAGCCTCCGGTCACAGGGTAGAGGCTACGAGCAGTACTTC.

The chain couples TRBV14 to TRBJ2-3; possible D gene TRBD2, 5 bases. The germline V gene has CDR1 SGHDN and CDR2 FVKESK. The CDR3 covers 16 residues. V lost 1 base and J lost 0, with 11 bases in between. The DNA for the CDR3 is TGTGCCAGCAGCCAAGTGGCCGGGGATAGCACAGATACGCAGTATTTT. Protein sequence: CASSQVAGDSTDTQYF.

The rearrangement uses TRBV14 and TRBJ1-1, with no clear D. Germline assignment: CDR1 SGHDN and CDR2 FVKESK. Trimming pared 1 base from V and 5 bases from J, leaving 11 bases between. CDR3 size: 14 residues. CDR3 residues: CASSQGGLRTEAFF. The CDR3 DNA is TGTGCCAGCAGCCAAGGCGGGTTGCGGACTGAAGCTTTCTTT.

The gene calls are TRBV12-5 and TRBJ1-2, with TRBD1 identical over 8 bases. CDR1 and CDR2 (germline): LGHNT, FRNRAP. The CDR3 spans 15 residues. Losses at the gene ends were 4 bases for V and 9 bases for J; bases not matched to a gene: 13. CDR3 in amino acids: CASGSELGQGRRYTF. The CDR3 region has the DNA TGTGCTAGTGGTTCCGAACTTGGACAGGGTCGGCGCTACACCTTC.

The CDR3 nucleotides read TGTGCCAGCAGCTTAACAGGGGGCCGGGCCGGGGAGCTGTTTTTT. Translated: CASSLTGGRAGELFF. The rearrangement links TRBV7-9 to TRBJ2-2; 9 bases fit TRBD1. V dropped 2 bases and J dropped 6; count of bases not matched to a gene: 4. The CDR3 is made up of 15 amino acids. Looked up from germline, CDR1 is SEHNR and CDR2 is FQNEAQ (reference sequence).

This sequence joins TRBV28 and TRBJ2-7; D perhaps matches TRBD2 (5 bases). CDR1 and CDR2 from the germline V gene are MDHEN and SYDVKM. V lost 9 bases, J lost 0 bases, and 6 bases lay in between. This CDR3 region has 11 residues. In DNA form, the CDR3 reads TGTGCCAGTGGGAGCTCCTACGAGCAGTACTTC. This translates into CASGSSYEQYF.

The table lists this clone with a few counts. The chain carries TRBV20-1 and TRBJ1-3; D is uncertain. Germline CDR1 DFQATT, CDR2 SNEGSKA (reference sequence). V shed 3 bases and J shed 4 bases, with 4 bases lying between them. This CDR3 has 11 amino acids. The CDR3 coding sequence is TGCAGTGCTAGTTTGGGAAACACCATATATTTT. It is translated as CSASLGNTIYF.

This chain joins TRBV19 and TRBJ1-1; TRBD1 might be the D (5 bases). CDR1 and CDR2 from the germline V gene are LNHDA and SQIVND (reference sequence). The CDR3 has 15 amino acids. V lost 9 bases and J 2 bases, leaving 19 bases between the germline ends. The CDR3 DNA reads as TGTGCCAGCACCTCCTGGGGGAGGGGAAACACTGAAGCTTTCTTT. This sequence encodes CASTSWGRGNTEAFF.

The J gene is TRBJ1-1, the V gene TRBV5-1, with D perhaps matching TRBD1 (5 bases). V was pared by 3 bases and J by 1 base, with 7 bases between. This CDR3 has 13 residues. In germline, CDR1 is SGHRS, CDR2 YFSETQ. CDR3 nucleotide sequence: TGCGCCAGCAGCTCAACAGGGAACACTGAAGCTTTCTTT. This translates into CASSSTGNTEAFF.

This clone has more than one count but fewer than ten. The V and J genes are TRBV6-5 and TRBJ1-5; the D is unclear. V was clipped by 6 bases and J by 7 bases, with 13 bases between them. Germline CDR1 MNHEY, CDR2 SVGAGI. The CDR3 has 13 residues. CDR3 coding DNA: TGTGCCAGCAGCCGAGGATCCGGACAGCCCCAGCATTTT. Its protein product is CASSRGSGQPQHF.

The rearrangement uses TRBV6-2 or TRBV6-3 and TRBJ1-1; possibly TRBD1 for D (5 bases). Deletions cut 5 bases from V and 0 bases from J, with 10 bases between. This CDR3 region has 14 residues. Germline V gives CDR1 MNHEY, CDR2 SVGEGT. CDR3 nucleotides: TGTGCCAGCAGTCCAGGGTACATGAACACTGAAGCTTTCTTT. This sequence encodes CASSPGYMNTEAFF.

Comment on this clone: The junction does not match germline at one end; this may be a read error. The CDR3 spells CARSHGVAGGGGGTDTQYF. CDR3 bases: TGTGCCCGCAGCCACGGGGTAGCGGGGGGGGGTGGAGGCACAGATACGCAGTATTTT. The chain employs TRBV3-1 (or the pseudogene TRBV3-2) and TRBJ2-3; TRBD2 aligns across 11 bases. CDR3 length: 19 amino acids. CDR1 and CDR2 (germline): LGHDT, YNNKEL (reference sequence).